Listed below are T cell receptor beta chains from one sample, sequenced in a study of CD8 T cells in Susac syndrome. TCRdb fed the immunoSEQ multiplex PCR reads into MiXCR, producing one record per CDR3 protein. Among about 300,000 distinct CDR3 sequences listed, 89% were seen once. The sequencing sample was made of CD8+ T cells from PBMCs. Receptors originate from a human donor with multiple sclerosis. The CDR3 runs from the conserved cysteine through the conserved F or W. Fields, in order: clone size, J gene, V gene, D gene, CDR3 DNA, CDR3 protein. A D gene is named only where the DNA matches it firmly. Clone size is stated in some rows and not others, as once, few, many or a class when expanded.

size: -; J: TRBJ2-1; V: TRBV28; D: -; DNA: TGTGCCAGTCTTCCCCTAGCGCGCGAGGGGTCCTACAATGAGCAGTTCTTC; CDR3: CASLPLAREGSYNEQFF
size: once; J: TRBJ2-3; V: TRBV7-2; D: TRBD1; DNA: TGTGCCAGCAGCTTAGTGGGACAGGGATTCGGAGATACGCAGTATTTT; CDR3: CASSLVGQGFGDTQYF
size: -; J: TRBJ1-6; V: TRBV12-3/TRBV12-4; D: TRBD1; DNA: TGTGCCAGCAGCCGACAGGGGTGGAATTCACCCCTCCACTTT; CDR3: CASSRQGWNSPLHF
size: -; J: TRBJ2-3; V: TRBV27; D: -; DNA: TGTGCCAGCAGTTTGGGGGACCGCGCAGATACGCAGTATTTT; CDR3: CASSLGDRADTQYF
size: -; J: TRBJ1-1; V: TRBV20-1; D: -; DNA: TGCAGTGCTACTACCCGGGACGGATTGAACACTGAAGCTTTCTTT; CDR3: CSATTRDGLNTEAFF
size: -; J: TRBJ2-3; V: TRBV4-2; D: -; DNA: TGTGCCAGCAGCCAAGAAGGGCCCATCCAGTATTTT; CDR3: CASSQEGPIQYF
size: -; J: TRBJ1-2; V: TRBV3-1; D: -; DNA: TGTGCCAGCAGCCAAGACCCGGGACTTAACTATGGCTACACCTTC; CDR3: CASSQDPGLNYGYTF
size: -; J: TRBJ2-7; V: TRBV6-6; D: -; DNA: TGTGCCAGCAGTTACCCAGGACGGACCTACGAGCAGTACTTC; CDR3: CASSYPGRTYEQYF
size: -; J: TRBJ2-1; V: TRBV5-1; D: -; DNA: TGCGCCAGCAGTATTTCGGCGTCCAATGAGCAGTTCTTC; CDR3: CASSISASNEQFF
size: -; J: TRBJ2-1; V: TRBV15; D: -; DNA: TGTGCCACCAGCCCAGGGACTGCGCTCGATGAGCAGTTCTTC; CDR3: CATSPGTALDEQFF
size: -; J: TRBJ2-5; V: TRBV25-1; D: TRBD2; DNA: TGTGCCAGCAGCCTTTTTAGCGGGGGGGCCCAAGAGACCCAGTACTTC; CDR3: CASSLFSGGAQETQYF
size: -; J: TRBJ2-7; V: TRBV6-2/TRBV6-3; D: -; DNA: TGTGCCAGCAGTTACGGGGGTCCCTACGAGCAGTACTTC; CDR3: CASSYGGPYEQYF
size: -; J: TRBJ2-7; V: TRBV4-2; D: -; DNA: TGTGCCAGCAGCCCCCGGCCCCTCCGCATGACAGGCTCTTCCTACGAGCAGTACTTC; CDR3: CASSPRPLRMTGSSYEQYF
size: -; J: TRBJ2-2; V: TRBV19; D: -; DNA: TGTGCCAGTAGGCAAGTCACCGGGGAGCTGTTTTTT; CDR3: CASRQVTGELFF
size: -; J: TRBJ1-5; V: TRBV6-5; D: -; DNA: TGTGCCAGCAGTCCTTACCGGGGGAATCAGCCCCAGCATTTT; CDR3: CASSPYRGNQPQHF
size: -; J: TRBJ2-1; V: TRBV29-1; D: -; DNA: TGCAGCGTTGACTATAGGGGGTATGAGCAGTTCTTC; CDR3: CSVDYRGYEQFF
size: -; J: TRBJ1-4; V: TRBV9; D: -; DNA: TGTGCCAGCAGCGTAGATGGAGAGGGGGAGGATGAAAAACTGTTTTTT; CDR3: CASSVDGEGEDEKLFF
size: -; J: TRBJ2-6; V: TRBV6-2/TRBV6-3; D: -; DNA: TGTGCCAGCAGTTTTGACAACTCTGGGGCCAACGTCCTGACTTTC; CDR3: CASSFDNSGANVLTF
size: -; J: TRBJ2-4; V: TRBV28; D: TRBD2; DNA: TGTGCCAGCACCGGGACTAGCGGGTTAGCCAAAAACATTCAGTACTTC; CDR3: CASTGTSGLAKNIQYF
size: -; J: TRBJ2-3; V: TRBV4-3; D: TRBD2; DNA: TGCGCCAGCAGCCACTCGCTAGCGGGGAGCACAGATACGCAGTATTTT; CDR3: CASSHSLAGSTDTQYF
size: -; J: TRBJ1-1; V: TRBV5-4; D: TRBD1; DNA: TGTGCCAGCAGCCTTGGGGACAGTAACGTTGAAGCTTTCTTT; CDR3: CASSLGDSNVEAFF
size: -; J: TRBJ1-2; V: TRBV2; D: TRBD1; DNA: TGTGCCAGCAGTGAAGTTTGGGACAGCTATGGCTACACCTTC; CDR3: CASSEVWDSYGYTF
size: -; J: TRBJ2-7; V: TRBV7-6; D: -; DNA: TGTGCCAGCAGCACTCTTGCAGGAAACCCCTACGAGCAGTACTTC; CDR3: CASSTLAGNPYEQYF
size: once; J: TRBJ2-1; V: TRBV9; D: -; DNA: TGTGCCAGCAGCGTAGCTGGTGTCTCCCATGAGCAGTTCTTC; CDR3: CASSVAGVSHEQFF
size: -; J: TRBJ2-2; V: TRBV29-1; D: TRBD2; DNA: TGCAGCGTTGACCCGGGACTAGCGGAAACCGGGGAGCTGTTTTTT; CDR3: CSVDPGLAETGELFF
size: -; J: TRBJ2-7; V: TRBV20-1; D: -; DNA: TGCAGTGCTAGGCCCTTGGGCGGCGAGCAGTACTTC; CDR3: CSARPLGGEQYF
size: -; J: TRBJ2-2; V: TRBV19; D: -; DNA: TGTGCCAGTAGTAGGGGGCGGGAGCTGTTTTTT; CDR3: CASSRGRELFF
size: once; J: TRBJ2-7; V: TRBV29-1; D: -; DNA: TGCAGCGTTGGGGCAGGGTTACTCTACGAGCAGTACTTC; CDR3: CSVGAGLLYEQYF
size: once; J: TRBJ2-7; V: TRBV11-3; D: -; DNA: TGTGCCAGCAGCTTATCAGCCTCGGGACGGAGCTACGAGCAGTACTTC; CDR3: CASSLSASGRSYEQYF
size: -; J: TRBJ2-5; V: TRBV20-1; D: -; DNA: TGCAGTGCTAGGAGTGGCGGCCCCCAAGAGACCCAGTACTTC; CDR3: CSARSGGPQETQYF
size: -; J: TRBJ2-1; V: TRBV4-3; D: TRBD1; DNA: TGCGCCAGCAGCCAAGGAGGCCCTCGGGACAGGGCGTACAATGAGCAGTTCTTC; CDR3: CASSQGGPRDRAYNEQFF
size: -; J: TRBJ2-3; V: TRBV12-3/TRBV12-4; D: -; DNA: TGTGCCAACAGTTTAATTCCCACAGATACGCAGTATTTT; CDR3: CANSLIPTDTQYF
size: -; J: TRBJ2-7; V: TRBV12-3/TRBV12-4; D: -; DNA: TGTGCCAGCAGTCATGCGGCGGCAGGCAACGAGCAGTACTTC; CDR3: CASSHAAAGNEQYF
size: -; J: TRBJ2-6; V: TRBV2; D: -; DNA: TGTGCCAGCAGTGACGGGCCAGGGAACTCTGGGGCCAACGTCCTGACTTTC; CDR3: CASSDGPGNSGANVLTF
size: -; J: TRBJ2-1; V: TRBV7-9; D: -; DNA: TGTGCCAGCAGCTCACTGGGGCATGAGCAGTTCTTC; CDR3: CASSSLGHEQFF